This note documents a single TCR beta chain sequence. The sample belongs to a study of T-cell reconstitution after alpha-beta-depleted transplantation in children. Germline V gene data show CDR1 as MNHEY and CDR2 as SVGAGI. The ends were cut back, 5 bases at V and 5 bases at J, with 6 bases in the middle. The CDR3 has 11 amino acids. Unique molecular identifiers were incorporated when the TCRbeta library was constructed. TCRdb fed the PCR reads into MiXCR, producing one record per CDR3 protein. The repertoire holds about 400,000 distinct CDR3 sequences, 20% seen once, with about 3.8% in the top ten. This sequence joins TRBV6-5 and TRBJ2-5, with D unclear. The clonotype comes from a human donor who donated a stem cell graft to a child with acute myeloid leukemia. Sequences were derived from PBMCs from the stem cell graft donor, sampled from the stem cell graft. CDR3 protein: CASSTTETQYF. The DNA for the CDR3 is TGTGCCAGCAGTACCACGGAGACCCAGTACTTC.